Presented here are 2 T cell receptor beta chains from one specimen sequenced in a study of T cell repertoires in cytomegalovirus infection. One entry per CDR3 protein results from TCRdb running MiXCR on the reads. The sample records about 570,000 distinct CDR3 sequences, 40% being singletons. Which antigens these TCRs recognize remains unknown. The sequenced sample was cultured PBMCs, obtained from culture after CMV antigen stimulation. The origin of the receptors is a human donor in good health (CMV status not recorded). Some clones in this sample may be carry-over from other donors' samples.

This sequence joins TRBV19 and TRBJ1-5; TRBD1 aligns across 7 bases. The CDR3 runs 16 residues. Trimming took 4 bases from V and 0 from J; bases not matched to a gene: 6. Germline V gene sequence: CDR1 LNHDA, CDR2 SQIVND (reference sequence). The CDR3 region is CASSNLRDSSNQPQHF. The DNA for the CDR3 is TGTGCCAGTAGTAACCTCCGGGACAGTAGCAATCAGCCCCAGCATTTT.

The genes are TRBV12-3 or TRBV12-4 and TRBJ1-4, with TRBD1 identical over 8 bases. Unmatched junction bases numbered 14, after V lost 6 bases and J lost 8 bases. The length of the CDR3 is 16 residues. CDR3 protein: CASRTIRGLEGEKLFF. The CDR3 DNA sequence: TGTGCCAGCAGAACAATCAGGGGGCTTGAAGGAGAAAAACTGTTTTTT.